This passage covers 26 T cell receptor beta chains from one sample sequenced in a study of blood T cell repertoires in COVID-19. Libraries were prepared by immunoSEQ multiplex PCR; TCRdb keeps only in-frame clonotypes and omits some of them. Of some 450,000 clones listed, about 91% are singletons. Sequenced sample: peripheral blood. These receptors all come from a woman aged 50 to 65 with COVID-19, enrolled during active disease.

This clone has only one observation. The chain recombines TRBV9 with TRBJ2-6; D remains unclear. V lost 3 bases and J lost 2, with 9 bases in between. The length of the CDR3 is 15 residues. Per germline, CDR1 SGDLS and CDR2 YYNGEE. For the CDR3, the DNA is TGTGCCAGCAGCGACGGGTGGACTGGGGCCAACGTCCTGACTTTC. It specifies CASSDGWTGANVLTF.

J is TRBJ1-1 and V is TRBV6-5, with 9 bases that match TRBD1. Losses at the gene ends were 0 bases for V and 4 bases for J; bases not matched to a gene: 6. CDR3 length equals 16 residues. Germline lookup yields CDR1 MNHEY and CDR2 SVGAGI. CDR3 loop: CASSYSRTGVGTEAFF. The CDR3, as DNA: TGTGCCAGCAGTTACTCCCGGACAGGGGTTGGCACTGAAGCTTTCTTT.

The chain has TRBV25-1 and TRBJ2-5, with a tentative D call TRBD1 (6 bases). Trimming shortened V by 8 bases and J by 5 bases, and 21 bases separated the two germline ends. The CDR3 length is 15 residues. Germline V CDR1 and CDR2: MGHDK, SYGVNS. The CDR3 DNA is TGTGCCAGCGCCCCAGGGGCAAGAGAGAGGGAGACCCAGTACTTC. Its translation: CASAPGARERETQYF. The whole variable domain, filled in from reference TRBV25-1 and TRBJ2-5, reads EADIYQTPRYLVIGTGKKITLECSQTMGHDKMYWYQQDPGMELHLIHYSYGVNSTEKGDLSSESTVSRIRTEHFPLTLESARPSHTSQYLCASAPGARERETQYFGPGTRLLVL.

The chain is built from TRBV30 and TRBJ2-7, with 7 bases aligning to TRBD2. The CDR3 is 13 amino acids. The germline V gene encodes CDR1 GTSNPN and CDR2 SVGIG (reference sequence). V lost 1 base to trimming and J lost 4 bases; unmatched junction nucleotides: 4. This chain's CDR3 is CAWSAGGLYEQYF. The CDR3 DNA follows: TGTGCCTGGAGTGCGGGGGGATTGTACGAGCAGTACTTC.

The chain carries TRBV7-9 and TRBJ1-3; maybe TRBD1 (5 bases). The CDR3 length is 14 residues. Per the germline V gene, CDR1 is SEHNR and CDR2 is FQNEAQ (reference sequence). Trimming took 7 bases from V and 0 from J, leaving 10 bases between them. The CDR3 region is CASKEQGSGNTIYF. In DNA form, the CDR3 reads TGTGCCAGCAAGGAGCAGGGCTCTGGAAACACCATATATTTT.

The chain links TRBV24-1 to TRBJ1-2; no reliable D call. Germline assignment: CDR1 KGHDR and CDR2 SFDVKD. This CDR3 has 11 residues. Trimming left V 7 bases short and J 6 bases short, with 8 bases between. The CDR3 region has the DNA TGTGCCACCAGCGGTTCAAATGGCTACACCTTC. It is translated as CATSGSNGYTF.

The chain combines TRBV6-5 with TRBJ1-2; 7 nucleotides align to TRBD1. This CDR3 comprises 14 residues. Losses at the gene ends were 10 bases for V and 2 bases for J; bases not matched to a gene: 10. Germline CDR1 reads MNHEY; CDR2 reads SVGAGI. The CDR3 sequence is CATSPTGKNYGYTF. DNA for the CDR3: TGTGCCACCTCTCCGACAGGGAAAAACTATGGCTACACCTTC.

This chain uses TRBV11-2 with TRBJ2-7; 7 bases are shared with TRBD2. The V gene's germline CDR1 is SGHAT and CDR2 FQNNGV. The CDR3 length is 13 residues. J gave up 6 bases and V 4 bases, and 6 bases lay outside the gene matches. The CDR3 bases are TGTGCCAGCAGCTCAACGCGGGGGAGCGAGCAGTACTTC. This gives the protein CASSSTRGSEQYF. Full variable domain (outside the CDR3, taken from reference TRBV11-2 and TRBJ2-7): EAGVAQSPRYKIIEKRQSVAFWCNPISGHATLYWYQQILGQGPKLLIQFQNNGVVDDSQLPKDRFSAERLKGVDSTLKIQPAKLEDSAVYLCASSSTRGSEQYFGPGTRLTVT.

The V and J genes are TRBV6-5 and TRBJ1-1, with D hard to call. The V end was cut by 6 bases, the J end by 13 bases, with 15 bases between. The CDR3 sequence is 11 residues long. Germline CDR1 is MNHEY and CDR2 is SVGAGI. CDR3 sequence (DNA): TGTGCCAGCAGCAAACCCGAGGAGGGTTTCTTT. Protein: CASSKPEEGFF.

The chain links TRBV3-1 (or the pseudogene TRBV3-2) to TRBJ2-2; 12 positions agree with TRBD2. Looked up from germline, CDR1 is LGHDT and CDR2 is YNNKEL (reference sequence). Trimming cost V 2 bases and J 7 bases; bases outside gene matches: 8. The CDR3 is 17 amino acids. CDR3 amino acids: CASSQSRGLAGYGELFF. The DNA of the CDR3 is TGTGCCAGCAGCCAATCTCGGGGACTAGCGGGTTACGGGGAGCTGTTTTTT.

This chain uses TRBV2 with TRBJ2-4; TRBD2 matches 7 bases. This CDR3 is built from 16 residues. The trim removed 3 bases at V and 7 bases at J, leaving 12 bases unmatched. Germline CDR1 is SNHLY and CDR2 is FYNNEI. CDR3 in amino acids: CASSDGEGVWRNIQYF. CDR3 DNA: TGTGCCAGCAGTGACGGGGAGGGCGTCTGGCGGAACATTCAGTACTTC. Based on the CDR3 plus reference TRBV2 and TRBJ2-4, the full variable domain is EPEVTQTPSHQVTQMGQEVILRCVPISNHLYFYWYRQILGQKVEFLVSFYNNEISEKSEIFDDQFSVERPDGSNFTLKIRSTKLEDSAMYFCASSDGEGVWRNIQYFGAGTRLSVL.

The chain has TRBV14 and TRBJ2-3; D is unresolved. Germline V CDR1 and CDR2: SGHDN, FVKESK. Between the trimmed V and J ends, which lost 4 bases and 7 bases, there was a span of 15 bases. The CDR3 loop spans 14 amino acids. The CDR3 protein is CASSRGVVTHTQYF. DNA of the CDR3: TGTGCCAGCAGCCGAGGAGTGGTTACTCATACGCAGTATTTT.

The V call is TRBV28, the J call TRBJ2-1; 9 nucleotides agree with TRBD1. Looked up from germline, CDR1 is MDHEN and CDR2 is SYDVKM. The trim removed 8 bases at V and 7 bases at J, leaving 9 bases unmatched. CDR3 length: 14 amino acids. DNA for the CDR3: TGTGCCAGCTGGGACAGGGAAAAGGGGAATGAGCAGTTCTTC. This encodes CASWDREKGNEQFF.

Here the CDR3 reads CASSLVGHSPLHF. CDR3 bases: TGTGCCAGCAGCTTAGTGGGGCATTCACCCCTCCACTTT. The rearrangement joins TRBV11-2 to TRBJ1-6; TRBD1 might be the D (5 bases). The CDR3 covers 13 residues. Germline V gene lookup returns CDR1 SGHAT and CDR2 FQNNGV. V lost 1 base and J 8 bases, leaving 6 bases between the germline ends. Supplemented by reference TRBV11-2 and TRBJ1-6, the full variable domain reads EAGVAQSPRYKIIEKRQSVAFWCNPISGHATLYWYQQILGQGPKLLIQFQNNGVVDDSQLPKDRFSAERLKGVDSTLKIQPAKLEDSAVYLCASSLVGHSPLHFGNGTRLTVT.

This rearrangement joins TRBV6-2 or TRBV6-3 to TRBJ2-2; 7 bases are a match to TRBD1. Losses at the gene ends were 6 bases for V and 5 bases for J; bases not matched to a gene: 9. This CDR3 has 15 residues. Germline assignment: CDR1 MNHEY and CDR2 SVGEGT. The CDR3 is CASSPGTALTGELFF. CDR3 nucleotides: TGTGCCAGCAGCCCCGGGACAGCCTTAACCGGGGAGCTGTTTTTT.

This chain uses TRBV27 with TRBJ1-3; D gene uncertain. The V end lost 5 bases, the J end lost 0 bases, and 11 bases lay between the germline ends. In germline, CDR1 is MNHEY, CDR2 SMNVEV (reference sequence). The CDR3 loop spans 15 amino acids. The CDR3 protein is CASSARRDSGNTIYF. The CDR3 DNA sequence: TGTGCCAGCAGTGCCCGGAGGGACTCTGGAAACACCATATATTTT.

The V gene is TRBV30, the J gene TRBJ2-7; TRBD1 matches 7 bases. CDR1 is GTSNPN and CDR2 is SVGIG in the germline V gene (reference sequence). The CDR3 length is 12 residues. V lost 5 bases to trimming and J lost 5 bases; unmatched junction nucleotides: 6. This CDR3 is CAWGPQGNEQYF. The DNA of the CDR3 is TGTGCCTGGGGTCCACAGGGGAACGAGCAGTACTTC.

The CDR3 DNA follows: TGTGCCAGCAGATTCGGACTAGCGGGGAACTACGAGCAGTACTTC. This codes for CASRFGLAGNYEQYF. The chain joins TRBV5-8 to TRBJ2-7; 12 bases fit TRBD2. CDR3 length equals 15 residues. V lost 5 bases and J lost 3; bases outside the gene matches: 6. Germline V gene lookup returns CDR1 SGHTS and CDR2 YDEGEE.

The V and J genes are TRBV5-1 and TRBJ2-5; D is perhaps TRBD1 (5 bases). V shed 1 base and J shed 5 bases, with 9 bases lying between them. Germline-derived CDR1 and CDR2 are SGHRS and YFSETQ. This CDR3 is built from 13 residues. The CDR3 loop is CASSLYRTETQYF. The CDR3 bases are TGCGCCAGCAGCTTGTACAGGACGGAGACCCAGTACTTC.

The chain carries TRBV4-2 and TRBJ1-6; D may be TRBD1 (5 bases). Trimming left V 0 bases short and J 12 bases short, with 15 bases between. Germline CDR1 is LGHNA and CDR2 is YNFKEQ. This CDR3 has 15 amino acids. CDR3 loop: CASSQDQGREVPLHF. Written as DNA, the CDR3 is TGTGCCAGCAGCCAAGATCAGGGCAGGGAAGTACCCCTCCACTTT.

This chain uses TRBV7-9 with TRBJ2-6, with TRBD1 matching 9 bases. Germline values: CDR1 SEHNR, CDR2 FQNEAQ (reference sequence). The CDR3 spans 17 residues. Trimming at V came to 7 bases and at J to 0 bases, leaving 7 bases not matched to a gene. CDR3 DNA sequence: TGTGCCAGCATCCCCGGGACAGGGTCCTCTGGGGCCAACGTCCTGACTTTC. This sequence encodes CASIPGTGSSGANVLTF.

This rearrangement joins TRBV9 to TRBJ1-2; a weak D match, TRBD1 (5 bases). The germline V gene encodes CDR1 SGDLS and CDR2 YYNGEE. Trimming shortened V by 0 bases and J by 4 bases, and 16 bases separated the two germline ends. This CDR3 is 16 amino acids long. The CDR3 region is CASSVDQGPQGYGYTF. The CDR3 nucleotides are TGTGCCAGCAGCGTAGATCAGGGCCCCCAGGGCTATGGCTACACCTTC.

This CDR3 is CASSPRLAGGPEDTQYF. CDR3 coding DNA: TGTGCCAGCAGCCCTAGACTAGCGGGGGGGCCTGAAGATACGCAGTATTTT. This chain uses TRBV7-9 with TRBJ2-3; 14 nucleotides line up with TRBD2. With V trimmed by 5 bases and J by 5 bases, 9 bases remained unmatched. CDR1 is SEHNR and CDR2 is FQNEAQ in the germline V gene (reference sequence). The CDR3 totals 17 residues. The full variable domain, with the rest looked up from reference TRBV7-9 and TRBJ2-3, is DTGVSQNPRHKITKRGQNVTFRCDPISEHNRLYWYRQTLGQGPEFLTYFQNEAQLEKSRLLSDRFSAERPKGSFSTLEIQRTEQGDSAMYLCASSPRLAGGPEDTQYFGPGTRLTVL.

This chain uses TRBV5-4 with TRBJ1-1; 7 positions agree with TRBD1. CDR1 and CDR2 from the germline V gene are SGHNT and YYREEE (reference sequence). The ends lost 5 bases at V and 0 bases at J; junction bases unmatched: 13. This CDR3 has 17 amino acids. CDR3 amino acids: CASRLTPGQIVNTEAFF. CDR3 nucleotides: TGTGCCAGCAGGCTGACACCGGGACAGATCGTGAACACTGAAGCTTTCTTT.

This clone was found a few times. This rearrangement joins TRBV25-1 to TRBJ1-1; the match to TRBD1 covers 9 bases. The trim removed 7 bases at V and 14 bases at J, leaving 8 bases unmatched. Germline-derived CDR1 and CDR2 are MGHDK and SYGVNS. The CDR3 extends over 11 amino acids. The CDR3 loop reads CASTSRGQGFF. CDR3 sequence (DNA): TGTGCCAGCACCAGTAGGGGACAGGGCTTCTTT.

The chain recombines TRBV4-2 with TRBJ1-1, with D possibly TRBD1 on 5 matching bases. The CDR3 contains 14 residues. Trimming stripped 4 bases from V and 3 bases from J, with 12 bases between. Germline V gives CDR1 LGHNA, CDR2 YNFKEQ. This CDR3 is CASSPREGHTEAFF. In DNA form, the CDR3 reads TGTGCCAGCAGCCCCAGGGAGGGGCACACTGAAGCTTTCTTT.